Shown below are 5 T cell receptor beta chains from a single sample sequenced in a study of T cells in Graves' hyperthyroidism and ophthalmopathy. Using RNA transcripts as the source, TCR beta CDR3 regions were amplified. An initial round of RT-PCR targeting the TCR CDR3 relied on the HTBI primer set. TCRdb reprocessed the multiplex PCR reads with MiXCR, giving one entry per CDR3 protein. The table has hundreds of thousands of distinct CDR3 sequences, less than 15% seen once. The sequenced sample was blood. All receptors come from a young woman with Graves' hyperthyroidism.

This clonotype has more than one count but fewer than ten. The V and J genes are TRBV20-1 and TRBJ2-3; the match to TRBD2 covers 11 bases. The junction had 9 bases not matched to a gene; V was cut back by 2 bases and J by 2 bases. Germline CDR1 reads DFQATT; CDR2 reads SNEGSKA (reference sequence). The CDR3 loop spans 17 amino acids. In nucleotides, the CDR3 is TGCAGTGCTAGAAGCCTAGCGGGAGGACCCTTCACAGATACGCAGTATTTT. It translates to CSARSLAGGPFTDTQYF.

This clonotype was counted a few times. The chain is built from TRBV10-2 and TRBJ2-2; D remains ambiguous. The germline V and J ends were trimmed by 0 bases and 4 bases, with 9 bases remaining between them. The CDR3 is 15 residues long. Germline lookup yields CDR1 WSHSY and CDR2 SAAADI. The CDR3 DNA sequence: TGCGCCAGCAGTGAGTCGCATGGCCTCACCGGGGAGCTGTTTTTT. This encodes CASSESHGLTGELFF.

This clonotype was seen more than once but under ten times. The genes are TRBV29-1 and TRBJ2-7, with no clear D. This CDR3 contains 13 residues. V gave up 0 bases and J gave up 4 bases, with 10 bases separating them. The germline gives CDR1 SQVTM, CDR2 ANQGSEA. The CDR3: CSVEDGSKYEQYF. The CDR3, as DNA: TGCAGCGTTGAAGATGGCAGCAAGTACGAGCAGTACTTC.

This chain links TRBV4-3 with TRBJ1-6; the D gene is possibly TRBD1 (5 bases). This CDR3 is built from 15 residues. Germline assignment: CDR1 LGHNA and CDR2 YSLEER. Trimming pared 7 bases from V and 6 bases from J, leaving 16 bases between. In nucleotides, the CDR3 is TGCGCCAGCACCTCACGGGGGGAAGGTAATTCACCCCTCCACTTT. Its translation: CASTSRGEGNSPLHF.

The V call is TRBV2, the J call TRBJ1-3, with a weak D call TRBD1 (6 bases). This CDR3 has 14 residues. V lost 7 bases and J lost 4, with 14 bases in between. Germline V gives CDR1 SNHLY, CDR2 FYNNEI. CDR3 in DNA: TGTGCCAGCATCCGGACAGAGTCCGGAAACACCATATATTTT. It yields the protein CASIRTESGNTIYF.